This TCR beta chain was sequenced for a study of post-analysis software for immune sequencing data. On the study more broadly: The courses of disease that were included comprised relapsing-remitting, secondary progressive and progressive-relapsing multiple sclerosis.

Incorporated into the TCR beta cDNA libraries were unique molecular identifiers, which served to reduce PCR and sequencing biases. Approximately 0.5 million cDNA molecules were recovered from an input of roughly 0.85 to 10 million T cells. TCRdb analysed the PCR reads with MiXCR anew, one entry per CDR3 protein. The data hold under 900,000 distinct CDR3 sequences, with approximately 53% observed a single time. This clonotype was seen a single time. The sequenced material came from blood. The clonotype comes from a girl aged 5-17 years with multiple sclerosis.

The CDR3 bases are TGTGCCATCCGGGGGTACAATGAGCAGTTCTTC. Its translation: CAIRGYNEQFF. This chain links TRBV10-3 with TRBJ2-1; D is possibly TRBD2 (6 bases). V dropped 8 bases and J dropped 4 bases, with 6 bases sitting between them. The CDR3 has 11 residues. Per germline, CDR1 ENHRY and CDR2 SYGVKD.